This TCR beta chain was recorded in a study of blood T cell repertoires in COVID-19. Per the germline V gene, CDR1 is GTSNPN and CDR2 is SVGIG (reference sequence). CDR3 length: 16 amino acids. Deletions cut 4 bases from V and 4 bases from J, with 20 bases between. The data were produced by immunoSEQ multiplex PCR, yet TCRdb's version contains in-frame clones alone and is incomplete. The table has some 200,000 clones, 70% to 90% seen once. V gene TRBV30 combines with J gene TRBJ2-1; TRBD2 is a possible D gene (7 bases). The sample comprised peripheral blood. This receptor was obtained from a woman aged 70-85 years with COVID-19, enrolled during active disease. The CDR3, as DNA: TGTGCCTGGATCCTCCCGGCGGGGGCGGTGTACAATGAGCAGTTCTTC. As protein: CAWILPAGAVYNEQFF.